This TCR beta chain was identified during a study of PD-L1 blockade in urothelial cancer. Background on the study: Twenty-five of 29 patients were males with bladder-origin urothelial cancer. Patients had received 0 to 3 prior chemotherapy regimens. Timepoints chosen for blood analysis were 3 weeks (second dose) and 6 weeks after treatment start. Study findings and constraints: Below-median blood TCR clonality before treatment forecast better survival.

Worth noting for this clone: Its antigen is still unknown.

Clones were sequenced by immunoSEQ multiplex PCR, and TCRdb holds only the in-frame ones, with some missing. The sample carries under 55,000 clones, 84% recorded once. The receptor was derived from a man aged 40-49 years with urothelial cancer. The sequenced sample was PBMCs, obtained around atezolizumab (anti-PD-L1) treatment.

The CDR3 loop reads CASSQGPGKNQPQHF. The CDR3 nucleotides are TGTGCCAGCAGCCAAGGTCCAGGGAAAAATCAGCCCCAGCATTTT. The genes are TRBV4-2 and TRBJ1-5; TRBD1 might be the D (5 bases). The CDR3 sequence is 15 residues long. V was clipped by 1 base and J by 4 bases, with 11 bases between them. Looked up from germline, CDR1 is LGHNA and CDR2 is YNFKEQ.